This record concerns one T cell receptor (beta chain) sequence. Study processing details: Nucleated cell number was recorded as an estimate derived from reference gene primer amplification. The assay was immunoSEQ multiplex PCR, and TCRdb's table has in-frame clones only and misses some. V, J and clone size derive from that table, while D and trimming were established from the DNA sequence. The data contain about 200,000 clones, around 85% of them singletons. In Seattle, patients joined the study during active infection and were tracked longitudinally. The germline V gene has CDR1 MDHEN and CDR2 SYDVKM. The CDR3 totals 17 residues. J lost 7 bases, V lost 4 bases, and 18 bases had no gene match. The sample is drawn from a study of blood T cell repertoires in COVID-19. For the study at large: The United States, Italy and Spain were the sources of the acute and convalescent COVID-19 samples. In each case, the material was cDNA or gDNA derived from T cells, B-cell-depleted T cells, or PBMCs.

The chain joins TRBV28 to TRBJ1-2; TRBD1 aligns across 7 bases. The sequence derives from a man aged 55-75 years with COVID-19, enrolled during active disease. The sequencing sample was made of peripheral blood. CDR3 sequence (DNA): TGTGCCAGCAGTTCGGCAGCTTCCGGACAGGAGGCTAGTGGCTACACCTTC. Amino acids: CASSSAASGQEASGYTF.